This T cell receptor (beta chain) appears in the sequencing data of a study of blood T cell repertoires in COVID-19. Study context: Material from acute and convalescent COVID-19 was sourced from the United States, Italy and Spain. Sources were T cells, B-cell-depleted T cells, or PBMCs; the material itself was cDNA or gDNA.

V shed 6 bases, J shed 2 bases, and the junction held 5 bases outside the gene matches. CDR1 is MNHEY, CDR2 SVGAGI, per germline. CDR3 length equals 14 residues. In the original processing: Scientists estimated how many nucleated cells there were by amplifying reference gene primers. The data were produced by immunoSEQ multiplex PCR, yet TCRdb's version contains in-frame clones alone and is incomplete. For V, J and clone size, that table is used; D and trimming come from the DNA. The sample has about 85,000 clones; approximately 82% are singletons. V usage is TRBV6-5 and J usage is TRBJ2-3, with 7 positions matching TRBD1. What was sequenced was peripheral blood. This TCR was sampled from a woman older than 75 with acute or convalescent COVID-19. DNA for the CDR3: TGTGCCAGCAGCGCCGACAGGGTCACAGATACGCAGTATTTT. Translated, it gives CASSADRVTDTQYF.